Each of the 28 T cell receptor beta chains below was sequenced from the same sample in a study of T cells in Graves' hyperthyroidism and ophthalmopathy. The source material, RNA transcripts, was used to amplify TCR beta CDR3 regions. TCR CDR3 regions were first amplified by RT-PCR with HTBI primers. TCRdb fed the multiplex PCR reads into MiXCR, producing one record per CDR3 protein. The sample holds over 500,000 distinct CDR3 sequences, 17% seen once. Material: blood. The receptors originated from a woman under 30 with Graves' ophthalmopathy.

This clonotype was counted ten times or more. This chain joins TRBV27 and TRBJ2-3; 8 positions agree with TRBD2. This CDR3 is 18 amino acids long. From germline, CDR1 is MNHEY and CDR2 SMNVEV (reference sequence). Trimming took 6 bases from V and 6 from J; bases not matched to a gene: 20. CDR3 bases: TGTGCCAGCAGAGCAGCGGGAGTGGGGGGGACGCGAGTGGATACGCAGTATTTT. Residues: CASRAAGVGGTRVDTQYF.

This clonotype was seen repeatedly, ten times or more. V and J are TRBV28 and TRBJ1-5, with 7 positions matching TRBD1. V was pared by 2 bases and J by 4 bases, with 11 bases of the junction left unmatched. CDR3 size: 17 residues. The germline V gene encodes CDR1 MDHEN and CDR2 SYDVKM. CDR3 DNA: TGTGCCAGCAGTTTAGAAGGGGGCTGGCTTCGTAATCAGCCCCAGCATTTT. Protein sequence: CASSLEGGWLRNQPQHF.

The V gene is TRBV13, the J gene TRBJ2-5; 9 bases align to TRBD2. This CDR3 comprises 13 residues. Per the germline V gene, CDR1 is PRHDT and CDR2 is FYEKMQ (reference sequence). The V gene end was trimmed by 5 bases and the J gene end by 9 bases; junction bases not matched to a gene: 7. This chain's CDR3 is CASSTTTSGPQYF. DNA of the CDR3: TGTGCCAGCAGCACAACGACTAGCGGTCCCCAGTACTTC. Combining the CDR3 with reference TRBV13 and TRBJ2-5 gives the whole variable domain AAGVIQSPRHLIKEKRETATLKCYPIPRHDTVYWYQQGPGQDPQFLISFYEKMQSDKGSIPDRFSAQQFSDYHSELNMSSLELGDSALYFCASSTTTSGPQYFGPGTRLLVL.

In this sample, this clonotype turned up many times. J is TRBJ2-1 and V is TRBV18, with D unclear. Germline CDR1 is KGHSH and CDR2 is LQKENI. This CDR3 is built from 13 residues. Trimming shortened V by 0 bases and J by 7 bases, and 7 bases separated the two germline ends. CDR3 nucleotides: TGTGCCAGCTCACCACCGGAAGGTAATGAGCAGTTCTTC. This translates into CASSPPEGNEQFF.

In its sample, this clonotype was seen many times. V usage is TRBV13 and J usage is TRBJ1-1; a possible D gene is TRBD1 (6 bases). The germline V gene encodes CDR1 PRHDT and CDR2 FYEKMQ (reference sequence). The CDR3 consists of 13 residues. V lost 2 bases and J lost 5, with 9 bases in between. This CDR3 reads CASSLRGATEAFF. Written as DNA, the CDR3 is TGTGCCAGCAGCTTAAGGGGGGCGACTGAAGCTTTCTTT. Drawing the rest from reference TRBV13 and TRBJ1-1, the complete variable domain is AAGVIQSPRHLIKEKRETATLKCYPIPRHDTVYWYQQGPGQDPQFLISFYEKMQSDKGSIPDRFSAQQFSDYHSELNMSSLELGDSALYFCASSLRGATEAFFGQGTRLTVV.

The table lists this clonotype with a few counts. This chain uses TRBV19 with TRBJ2-3, with D perhaps matching TRBD1 (5 bases). Germline-derived CDR1 and CDR2 are LNHDA and SQIVND (reference sequence). CDR3 length: 15 amino acids. Trimming removed 3 bases at V and 2 bases at J, with 12 bases between. Here the CDR3 DNA reads TGTGCCAGTAGTATTGGGGCAGCAGACACAGATACGCAGTATTTT. Encoded protein: CASSIGAADTDTQYF.

The chain couples TRBV25-1 to TRBJ1-4, with D perhaps TRBD1 (6 bases). V lost 2 bases to trimming and J lost 4 bases, with 11 bases between them. Germline CDR1 reads MGHDK; CDR2 reads SYGVNS. This CDR3 region has 15 residues. CDR3 bases: TGTGCCAGCAGTGAAATCGGGACAAATAATGAAAAACTGTTTTTT. It translates to CASSEIGTNNEKLFF.

This chain connects TRBV29-1 to TRBJ1-4; possibly TRBD1 for D (5 bases). The CDR3 consists of 13 residues. Germline V lookup: CDR1 SQVTM, CDR2 ANQGSEA. Between the trimmed V and J ends, which lost 8 bases and 8 bases, there was a span of 18 bases. The CDR3 sequence: CSISAGVGEKLFF. CDR3 nucleotide sequence: TGCAGCATCTCTGCGGGGGTTGGGGAAAAACTGTTTTTT.

This clonotype has ten or more counts. The chain has TRBV7-2 and TRBJ2-5; 7 nucleotides align to TRBD1. Germline CDR1 reads SGHTA; CDR2 reads FQGNSA. This CDR3 is 13 amino acids long. V was clipped by 4 bases and J by 4 bases; unmatched bases: 3. The CDR3 loop is CASSYQGVETQYF. The CDR3 DNA reads TGTGCCAGCAGCTACCAGGGGGTAGAGACCCAGTACTTC.

At least ten counts were recorded for this clonotype. The chain uses TRBV7-8 and TRBJ1-5; D ambiguous. The length of the CDR3 is 13 residues. Germline V gene lookup returns CDR1 SGHVS and CDR2 FQNEAQ. Trimming pared 5 bases from V and 4 bases from J, leaving 9 bases between. The CDR3 bases are TGTGCCAGCAGCCGGGCGTATAATCAGCCCCAGCATTTT. This codes for CASSRAYNQPQHF.

The sample holds many counts of this clonotype. The rearrangement uses TRBV24-1 and TRBJ2-6; unclear D gene. The V gene's germline CDR1 is KGHDR and CDR2 SFDVKD. Trimming stripped 5 bases from V and 0 bases from J, with 4 bases between. This CDR3 has 14 residues. The CDR3 reads CATSAVSGANVLTF. In nucleotides, the CDR3 is TGTGCCACCAGTGCCGTCTCTGGGGCCAACGTCCTGACTTTC.

This clonotype has a handful of counts. V usage is TRBV2 and J usage is TRBJ1-6; TRBD1 might be the D (5 bases). Deletions cut 2 bases from V and 5 bases from J, with 7 bases between. This CDR3 region has 14 residues. Germline lookup yields CDR1 SNHLY and CDR2 FYNNEI. CDR3 in amino acids: CASSEQDNNSPLHF. As DNA, the CDR3 is TGTGCCAGCAGTGAACAGGACAATAATTCACCCCTCCACTTT. Supplemented by reference TRBV2 and TRBJ1-6, the full variable domain reads EPEVTQTPSHQVTQMGQEVILRCVPISNHLYFYWYRQILGQKVEFLVSFYNNEISEKSEIFDDQFSVERPDGSNFTLKIRSTKLEDSAMYFCASSEQDNNSPLHFGNGTRLTVT.

There are a few counts of this clonotype. This chain uses TRBV29-1 with TRBJ1-6; D possibly corresponds to TRBD1 (5 bases). The CDR3 covers 13 residues. Germline V gene lookup returns CDR1 SQVTM and CDR2 ANQGSEA. Trimming removed 6 bases from V and 7 bases from J, with 13 bases in between. Written as DNA, the CDR3 is TGCAGCGTGAAGACAGAACTCAATTCACCCCTCCACTTT. Its protein is CSVKTELNSPLHF.

The chain has TRBV6-1 and TRBJ2-7; 12 nucleotides align to TRBD1. V trimming: 6 bases; J trimming: 6 bases; junction bases outside the gene matches: 6. Germline assignment: CDR1 MNHNS and CDR2 SASEGT. The CDR3 has 14 residues. CDR3 residues: CASRRDRGLSEQYF. The DNA for the CDR3 is TGTGCCAGCAGACGGGACAGGGGGCTATCCGAGCAGTACTTC.

In regard to this clonotype: This sequence may be a read error, since a much larger clone differs from it by one base. V usage is TRBV29-1 and J usage is TRBJ2-7, with 7 bases lining up with TRBD2. This CDR3 spans 16 amino acids. Germline-derived CDR1 and CDR2 are SQVTM and ANQGSEA. The CDR3 here is CSVVSQAGLIQYVQYF. Here the CDR3 DNA reads TGCAGCGTTGTCTCCCAAGCGGGACTGATCCAGTACGTGCAGTACTTC.

The sample holds a few counts of this clonotype. The rearrangement links TRBV7-3 to TRBJ2-3; possibly TRBD1 or TRBD2 for D (5 bases each). This CDR3 region has 16 residues. CDR1 SGHTA and CDR2 FQGTGA come from the germline V gene. V was trimmed by 0 bases and J by 3 bases, leaving 13 bases between them. The CDR3 loop is CASSLTGELPTDTQYF. The CDR3 region has the DNA TGTGCCAGCAGCTTAACGGGGGAGCTCCCTACAGATACGCAGTATTTT.

This clonotype appeared many times. J is TRBJ2-5 and V is TRBV28; TRBD1 aligns across 7 bases. Germline values: CDR1 MDHEN, CDR2 SYDVKM. The CDR3 is 13 amino acids. Trimming took 5 bases from V and 4 from J; bases not matched to a gene: 4. The CDR3 nucleotides read TGTGCCAGCAGTCATCCAGGGGGAGAGACCCAGTACTTC. Its protein is CASSHPGGETQYF.

This clonotype was recorded at least ten times. The DNA of the CDR3 is TGCGCCAGCAGCCAAGCAAGGACAGGGTTCAATGAGCAGTTCTTC. Translating gives CASSQARTGFNEQFF. The genes are TRBV4-1 and TRBJ2-1; TRBD1 matches at 8 bases. V lost 1 base, J lost 6 bases, and 5 bases stayed unmatched. This CDR3 spans 15 amino acids. Germline CDR1 and CDR2: MGHRA and YSYEKL.

This clonotype has at least ten counts. J is TRBJ1-5 and V is TRBV6-1; 10 bases fit TRBD1. The length of the CDR3 is 16 residues. The ends lost 10 bases at V and 0 bases at J; junction bases unmatched: 9. CDR1 is MNHNS and CDR2 is SASEGT in the germline V gene. CDR3 protein: CATSRDRGDSNQPQHF. The CDR3 region has the DNA TGTGCCACGTCCCGGGACAGGGGCGATAGCAATCAGCCCCAGCATTTT.

There are many counts of this clonotype. The chain recombines TRBV11-2 with TRBJ1-4; 7 bases are shared with TRBD1. There are 14 residues in the CDR3. CDR1 is SGHAT, CDR2 FQNNGV, per germline. The V gene end was trimmed by 5 bases and the J gene end by 7 bases; junction bases not matched to a gene: 7. CDR3 DNA: TGTGCCAGCAGCGCGACAGGGAAGCGTGAAAAACTGTTTTTT. This codes for CASSATGKREKLFF.

This clonotype was picked up many times. The V call is TRBV28, the J call TRBJ1-2; D is possibly TRBD1 (5 bases). Germline loops: CDR1 MDHEN, CDR2 SYDVKM. V was shortened by 6 bases and J by 8 bases, with 13 bases between the two germline ends. This CDR3 region has 12 residues. The CDR3, as DNA: TGTGCCAGCAGGGGGGGAACTCGCGGCTACACCTTC. This sequence encodes CASRGGTRGYTF.

The CDR3 protein is CASSLRTQGQNAEAFF. As DNA, the CDR3 is TGCGCCAGCAGCTTGAGGACCCAGGGGCAGAATGCTGAAGCTTTCTTT. The V call is TRBV5-1, the J call TRBJ1-1, with a possible D match to TRBD1 (6 bases). V lost 1 base to trimming and J lost 6 bases, with 19 bases between them. CDR3 length equals 16 residues. CDR1 is SGHRS and CDR2 is YFSETQ in the germline V gene. Together with reference TRBV5-1 and TRBJ1-1, the CDR3 gives the full variable domain: KAGVTQTPRYLIKTRGQQVTLSCSPISGHRSVSWYQQTPGQGLQFLFEYFSETQRNKGNFPGRFSGRQFSNSRSEMNVSTLELGDSALYLCASSLRTQGQNAEAFFGQGTRLTVV.

The chain is built from TRBV4-3 and TRBJ1-2, with D unresolved. The CDR3 sequence is 15 residues long. Between the trimmed V and J ends, which lost 1 base and 4 bases, there was a span of 13 bases. Germline-derived CDR1 and CDR2 are LGHNA and YSLEER. For the CDR3, the DNA is TGCGCCAGCAGCCAAGTTGGGTCTCCGGGCTATGGCTACACCTTC. Residues: CASSQVGSPGYGYTF.

At least ten counts were recorded for this clonotype. This chain joins TRBV20-1 and TRBJ2-5; D uncertain. V lost 6 bases and J lost 2, with 7 bases in between. The CDR3 is 11 amino acids. Germline CDR1 reads DFQATT; CDR2 reads SNEGSKA (reference sequence). The CDR3 sequence: CSAQHQETQYF. CDR3 DNA: TGCAGTGCCCAGCATCAAGAGACCCAGTACTTC.

Details on this clonotype: This sequence may be a read error, since a much larger clone differs from it by one base. J is TRBJ2-7 and V is TRBV6-1; D tentatively reads TRBD1 or TRBD2 (5 bases each). Germline CDR1 reads MNHNS; CDR2 reads SASEGT. The CDR3 loop spans 13 amino acids. Trimming cost V 1 base and J 9 bases, with 13 bases left between them. The CDR3 loop is CASSEEGTGGQYF. The DNA for the CDR3 is TGTGCCAGCAGTGAAGAGGGGACGGGCGGGCAGTACTTC.

This clonotype was seen repeatedly, ten times or more. The chain carries TRBV11-1 and TRBJ1-1; D uncertain. V dropped 0 bases and J dropped 9 bases, with 14 bases sitting between them. This CDR3 region has 14 residues. Germline-derived CDR1 and CDR2 are SGHAT and FQDESV (reference sequence). CDR3 sequence (DNA): TGTGCCAGCAGCTTAGCTTGGAGGGCCGGCAAAGCTTTCTTT. Protein sequence: CASSLAWRAGKAFF.

Many counts were recorded for this clonotype. The V gene is TRBV6-6, the J gene TRBJ2-1, with 7 bases that match TRBD1. Germline V gene lookup returns CDR1 MNHNY and CDR2 SVGAGI (reference sequence). V gave up 0 bases and J gave up 6 bases; unmatched junction bases: 5. The CDR3 consists of 15 residues. The CDR3 region is CASSYSRDSFNEQFF. In nucleotides, the CDR3 is TGTGCCAGCAGTTACTCCCGGGACAGTTTCAATGAGCAGTTCTTC.

This clonotype was detected many times. The CDR3: CASSSVRVAADTQYF. Written as DNA, the CDR3 is TGTGCCAGCAGTTCGGTTCGGGTTGCCGCAGATACGCAGTATTTT. The chain is built from TRBV28 and TRBJ2-3; no clear D gene. This CDR3 spans 15 amino acids. Germline CDR1 MDHEN, CDR2 SYDVKM. V lost 4 bases and J 4 bases, leaving 15 bases between the germline ends.